Listed below are T cell receptor beta chains from one sample, sequenced in a study of post-analysis software for immune sequencing data. TCRdb passed the PCR reads through MiXCR, listing each CDR3 protein once. Of around 160,000 distinct CDR3 sequences detected, under 40% appear once; the ten largest clones hold 28%. This sample comprised blood, obtained after autologous hematopoietic stem cell transplantation. Source of these receptors: a girl aged 5-17 years with multiple sclerosis. Each CDR3 is given with its conserved first and last residue. A D gene is named only where the DNA matches it firmly. Size is stated for part of the rows, as once, few or many counts, or as a class when the clone is expanded.

clone size	D gene	V gene	J gene	CDR3 protein	CDR3 DNA
NA	TRBD1	TRBV5-6	TRBJ2-7	CASSLPGTGSYEQYF	TGTGCCAGCAGCCTCCCCGGGACAGGCTCCTACGAGCAGTACTTC
NA	NA	TRBV30	TRBJ2-5	CAWNRGGQETQYF	TGTGCCTGGAACAGGGGAGGCCAAGAGACCCAGTACTTC
NA	NA	TRBV12-3/TRBV12-4	TRBJ2-4	CASSFTGNRAKNIQYF	TGTGCCAGCAGTTTCACAGGGAATAGAGCCAAAAACATTCAGTACTTC
few	NA	TRBV12-3/TRBV12-4	TRBJ2-7	CASSLNSGPSYEQYF	TGTGCCAGCAGTTTGAACAGTGGGCCCTCCTACGAGCAGTACTTC
NA	TRBD2	TRBV4-1	TRBJ2-7	CASSQETSAPSYEQYF	TGCGCCAGCAGCCAAGAGACTAGCGCCCCTTCCTACGAGCAGTACTTC
NA	NA	TRBV12-3/TRBV12-4	TRBJ1-2	CASSLTGDYGYTF	TGTGCCAGCAGCCTCACAGGCGACTATGGCTACACCTTC
few	NA	TRBV3-1	TRBJ1-2	CASSQDRTGYYGYTF	TGTGCCAGCAGCCAAGATAGAACAGGGTACTATGGCTACACCTTC
NA	NA	TRBV6-2/TRBV6-3	TRBJ2-7	CASSYEQGVYEQYF	TGTGCCAGCAGTTACGAGCAGGGTGTCTACGAGCAGTACTTC
NA	TRBD2	TRBV20-1	TRBJ2-4	CSASSVTGGNIQYF	TGCAGTGCTTCTAGCGTTACCGGGGGGAACATTCAGTACTTC
NA	NA	TRBV29-1	TRBJ2-2	CSVIGSGELFF	TGCAGCGTTATAGGCTCCGGGGAGCTGTTTTTT
NA	NA	TRBV7-2	TRBJ2-7	CASSLGGVTEQYF	TGTGCCAGCAGCTTAGGGGGGGTAACCGAGCAGTACTTC
few	NA	TRBV20-1	TRBJ2-7	CSADRLHPYEQYF	TGCAGTGCCGACCGGCTCCACCCCTACGAGCAGTACTTC
NA	TRBD1	TRBV12-3/TRBV12-4	TRBJ1-1	CASSKTGGLTEAFF	TGTGCCAGCAGCAAGACAGGGGGTCTTACTGAAGCTTTCTTT
few	NA	TRBV29-1	TRBJ2-3	CSVGPLGPARTDTQYF	TGCAGCGTCGGCCCCCTGGGTCCCGCACGGACAGATACGCAGTATTTT
NA	NA	TRBV20-1	TRBJ2-7	CSAGAAEFPPYEQYF	TGCAGTGCTGGGGCCGCTGAATTTCCCCCCTACGAGCAGTACTTC
NA	NA	TRBV30	TRBJ1-1	CAWSKRVNTEAFF	TGTGCCTGGAGTAAGAGGGTGAACACTGAAGCTTTCTTT
NA	NA	TRBV27	TRBJ1-6	CASSLASQGNSNSPLHF	TGTGCCAGCAGTTTGGCCAGCCAGGGAAACTCTAATTCACCCCTCCACTTT
NA	NA	TRBV20-1	TRBJ2-3	CSARAGGINTQYF	TGCAGTGCTAGAGCGGGCGGAATAAATACGCAGTATTTT
few	NA	TRBV4-2	TRBJ2-7	CASSQEGDRNYEQYF	TGTGCCAGCAGCCAAGAAGGCGATAGAAACTACGAGCAGTACTTC
NA	NA	TRBV20-1	TRBJ2-1	CSATDGGTGYNEQFF	TGCAGTGCTACAGACGGAGGGACGGGCTACAATGAGCAGTTCTTC
few	NA	TRBV12-3/TRBV12-4	TRBJ2-2	CASRPMGTGELFF	TGTGCCAGCAGGCCCATGGGGACCGGGGAGCTGTTTTTT
NA	NA	TRBV2	TRBJ2-1	CASSEIVSYNEQFF	TGTGCCAGCAGTGAGATTGTGTCCTACAATGAGCAGTTCTTC
few	NA	TRBV20-1	TRBJ2-6	CSAMARQTGANVLTF	TGCAGTGCTATGGCGCGACAGACTGGGGCCAACGTCCTGACTTTC
NA	NA	TRBV7-6	TRBJ2-1	CASSPKGPGYNEQFF	TGTGCCAGCAGCCCCAAAGGTCCGGGGTACAATGAGCAGTTCTTC
NA	NA	TRBV4-3	TRBJ1-5	CASSRGGGPQHF	TGCGCCAGCAGTCGTGGCGGGGGGCCCCAGCATTTT
NA	NA	TRBV7-6	TRBJ2-1	CASSHEPSGNEQFF	TGTGCCAGCAGCCATGAACCATCAGGCAATGAGCAGTTCTTC
few	TRBD1	TRBV18	TRBJ1-2	CASSPPPGTENSYTF	TGTGCCAGCTCACCCCCTCCCGGGACAGAAAACTCTTACACCTTC
NA	TRBD1	TRBV20-1	TRBJ1-1	CSASGTGRGIMNTEAFF	TGCAGTGCTAGTGGGACAGGGAGGGGGATAATGAACACTGAAGCTTTCTTT
NA	NA	TRBV2	TRBJ1-1	CASFGGAITEAFF	TGTGCCAGCTTCGGAGGGGCCATCACTGAAGCTTTCTTT
NA	NA	TRBV20-1	TRBJ2-6	CSARDLAASGANVLTF	TGCAGTGCTAGAGATTTAGCCGCCTCTGGGGCCAACGTCCTGACTTTC
few	NA	TRBV20-1	TRBJ2-1	CSATSHRGVLDEQFF	TGCAGTGCTACCTCCCATAGGGGGGTCTTAGATGAGCAGTTCTTC
NA	NA	TRBV20-1	TRBJ1-1	CSARTARNTEAFF	TGCAGTGCTAGAACGGCGAGGAACACTGAAGCTTTCTTT
few	TRBD1	TRBV5-8	TRBJ1-2	CASSSDRDYYGYTF	TGTGCCAGCAGCTCGGACAGGGATTACTATGGCTACACCTTC
NA	NA	TRBV6-4	TRBJ1-5	CASSDSSGQPQHF	TGTGCCAGCAGTGACTCGTCAGGGCAGCCCCAGCATTTT
few	NA	TRBV5-1	TRBJ2-3	CASSLIPSTDTQYF	TGCGCCAGCAGCTTGATCCCTAGCACAGATACGCAGTATTTT
few	NA	TRBV5-5	TRBJ2-1	CASSLVENPPYNEQFF	TGTGCCAGCAGCTTGGTGGAGAACCCCCCCTACAATGAGCAGTTCTTC
few	NA	TRBV6-5	TRBJ2-7	CATAIRALKFREQYF	TGTGCCACTGCGATTCGGGCCCTAAAATTTAGGGAGCAGTACTTC
few	TRBD1	TRBV7-9	TRBJ2-5	CASSLARTGLETQYF	TGTGCCAGCAGCTTAGCCAGGACAGGGTTGGAGACCCAGTACTTC
few	TRBD2	TRBV7-2	TRBJ2-7	CASSSISSGIGDEQYF	TGTGCCAGCAGCTCTATCTCTAGCGGGATAGGCGACGAGCAGTACTTC
NA	TRBD1	TRBV6-5	TRBJ2-2	CASSYSQGQGAVTGELFF	TGTGCCAGCAGTTACTCCCAAGGACAGGGGGCTGTCACCGGGGAGCTGTTTTTT
few	NA	TRBV24-1	TRBJ2-5	CATSDPPIGQGQYF	TGTGCCACCAGTGACCCCCCGATAGGTCAAGGGCAGTACTTC
NA	NA	TRBV27	TRBJ1-1	CASSLGGWRTEAFF	TGTGCCAGCAGTTTGGGGGGCTGGCGAACTGAAGCTTTCTTT
NA	TRBD1	TRBV5-1	TRBJ2-2	CASSLGQGTGELFF	TGCGCCAGCAGCTTGGGACAGGGTACCGGGGAGCTGTTTTTT
few	NA	TRBV20-1	TRBJ2-7	CSARVLSYEQYF	TGCAGTGCTAGAGTCCTTTCCTACGAGCAGTACTTC
many	NA	TRBV29-1	TRBJ2-3	CSAMRAKTLTDTQYF	TGCAGCGCGATGAGGGCCAAAACTCTCACAGATACGCAGTATTTT
few	TRBD1	TRBV20-1	TRBJ2-7	CSARGGQGIYEQYF	TGCAGTGCTAGAGGCGGACAGGGTATCTACGAGCAGTACTTC